A single sample is the source of the 21 T cell receptor beta chains below, sequenced in a study of T cell repertoires in cytomegalovirus infection (dated by TCRdb to the late 2010s). These TCRs are of unknown antigen specificity. The sequencing machine was an Illumina HiSeq 1500. TCRdb cleaned the public reads at Q25 with fastp, built clones with MiXCR and kept in-frame beta chains. Entries are consolidated by CDR3 protein sequence, retaining the most common genes and DNA. This sample lists nearly 700,000 distinct CDR3 sequences; around 31% were detected once. The ten largest make up about 20% of the sample. This sample's treatment or condition label indicates: in vitro stimulation with specific CMV peptide epitopes to enrich CMV-specific T cells. The source was cultured PBMCs, collected from culture after CMV antigen stimulation. Source of these receptors: a human donor in good health (CMV status not recorded). Some clones in this sample may be carry-over from other donors' samples.

In its sample, this clonotype was seen a few times. This sequence joins TRBV7-9 and TRBJ1-2; 8 nucleotides match TRBD1. Looked up from germline, CDR1 is SEHNR and CDR2 is FQNEAQ (reference sequence). V shed 6 bases, J shed 4 bases, and the junction held 10 bases outside the gene matches. This CDR3 region has 15 residues. The DNA of the CDR3 is TGTGCCAGCAGTTCTGGACAGGGAGTTCCCTATGGCTACACCTTC. Amino acid sequence: CASSSGQGVPYGYTF. Based on the CDR3 plus reference TRBV7-9 and TRBJ1-2, the full variable domain is DTGVSQNPRHKITKRGQNVTFRCDPISEHNRLYWYRQTLGQGPEFLTYFQNEAQLEKSRLLSDRFSAERPKGSFSTLEIQRTEQGDSAMYLCASSSGQGVPYGYTFGSGTRLTVV.

The sample holds one count of this clonotype. With a much larger clone just one base away, this may be a read error. V is TRBV7-2 and J is TRBJ1-5, with no clear D. The CDR3 is 16 amino acids. Germline CDR1 SGHTA, CDR2 FQGNSA. Trimming took off 1 base at V and 3 bases at J, with 13 bases between the two ends. The DNA for the CDR3 is TGTGCCAGCAGCTTAGTCGGAGGGAAGACCAATCAGCCCCAGCATTTT. It encodes CASSLVGGKTNQPQHF.

The chain uses TRBV10-3 and TRBJ2-5; the D gene is possibly TRBD1 (7 bases). The CDR3 has 13 amino acids. The V end lost 6 bases, the J end lost 5 bases, and 13 bases lay between the germline ends. Germline CDR1 reads ENHRY; CDR2 reads SYGVKD. In nucleotides, the CDR3 is TGTGCCATCAGCAGACAGGGAGGCGAGACCCAGTACTTC. It yields the protein CAISRQGGETQYF.

The chain employs TRBV20-1 and TRBJ1-4; D is undetermined. Trimming took off 6 bases at V and 5 bases at J, with 16 bases between the two ends. This CDR3 is 14 amino acids long. Germline assignment: CDR1 DFQATT and CDR2 SNEGSKA (reference sequence). CDR3: CSAPTPDGNEKLFF. DNA of the CDR3: TGCAGTGCCCCCACCCCCGACGGGAATGAAAAACTGTTTTTT.

This clonotype was seen a handful of times. The chain is built from TRBV6-6 and TRBJ2-3; D uncertain. The CDR3 extends over 13 amino acids. V shed 8 bases and J shed 2 bases, with 11 bases lying between them. The germline V gene has CDR1 MNHNY and CDR2 SVGAGI (reference sequence). The CDR3: CASLRSNTDTQYF. The CDR3 bases are TGTGCCAGCCTTCGCAGTAACACAGATACGCAGTATTTT.

The V call is TRBV18, the J call TRBJ2-7; no clear D. V shed 4 bases and J shed 7 bases, with 8 bases lying between them. CDR3 length equals 11 residues. Germline values: CDR1 KGHSH, CDR2 LQKENI. CDR3 in DNA: TGTGCCAGCTCACAGTCCGAGGAGCAGTACTTC. This sequence encodes CASSQSEEQYF. Variable domain in full (rest from reference TRBV18 and TRBJ2-7): NAGVMQNPRHLVRRRGQEARLRCSPMKGHSHVYWYRQLPEEGLKFMVYLQKENIIDESGMPKERFSAEFPKEGPSILRIQQVVRGDSAAYFCASSQSEEQYFGPGTRLTVT.

The chain is built from TRBV4-3 and TRBJ2-3; no clear D gene. Deletions cut 0 bases from V and 2 bases from J, with 6 bases between. The germline gives CDR1 LGHNA, CDR2 YSLEER. The CDR3 loop spans 14 amino acids. The CDR3 here is CASSQDQHTDTQYF. CDR3 DNA sequence: TGCGCCAGCAGCCAAGACCAACACACAGATACGCAGTATTTT.

On this clonotype: The junction differs from germline at one of its ends, possibly a read error. This chain uses TRBV6-1 with TRBJ2-7; D uncertain. Germline V CDR1 and CDR2: MNHNS, SASEGT. This CDR3 comprises 11 residues. CDR3 nucleotide sequence: TGTGCCAGCTCGGAGTACGGAAAGAACGTTTTC. This codes for CASSEYGKNVF.

This clonotype was seen a handful of times. V and J are TRBV5-1 and TRBJ2-3; the D gene is possibly TRBD1 (5 bases). The CDR3 loop spans 15 amino acids. Germline CDR1 reads SGHRS; CDR2 reads YFSETQ. Trimming left V 1 base short and J 4 bases short, with 13 bases between. The CDR3 DNA follows: TGCGCCAGCAGCTTGCGGACATTAAGGCCAGATACGCAGTATTTT. As protein: CASSLRTLRPDTQYF.

The gene calls are TRBV6-6 and TRBJ1-6; D gene unclear. Germline V gene sequence: CDR1 MNHNY, CDR2 SVGAGI (reference sequence). Trimming took 2 bases from V and 6 from J, leaving 8 bases between them. The CDR3 has 14 amino acids. In DNA, the CDR3 is TGTGCCAGCAGTTACGGGCAGGCTAATTCACCCCTCCACTTT. Its protein is CASSYGQANSPLHF.

The CDR3, as DNA: TGCGCCAGCAGCCAAGAGCACAGGCCTCAGCCCCAGCATTTT. Encoded protein: CASSQEHRPQPQHF. The rearrangement links TRBV4-1 to TRBJ1-5; the D gene is possibly TRBD1 (5 bases). In germline, CDR1 is MGHRA, CDR2 YSYEKL. V was shortened by 0 bases and J by 6 bases, with 9 bases between the two germline ends. This CDR3 comprises 14 residues.

This clonotype was detected only a few times. V usage is TRBV15 and J usage is TRBJ2-6; D is undetermined. CDR3 length equals 14 residues. The V gene lost 1 base and the J gene lost 9 bases, with 10 bases spanning the gap. Germline loops: CDR1 LNHNV, CDR2 YYDKDF (reference sequence). The CDR3 bases are TGTGCCACCAGCAGAGGTGGCAACGACAACGTCCTGACTTTC. This gives the protein CATSRGGNDNVLTF.

This clonotype was seen at least ten times. The chain employs TRBV12-3 or TRBV12-4 and TRBJ1-3; no definite D call. The CDR3 totals 15 residues. Deletions cut 6 bases from V and 0 bases from J, with 12 bases between. CDR3 coding DNA: TGTGCCAGCAGCCCGGGCTCCAGCTCTGGAAACACCATATATTTT. The encoded protein is CASSPGSSSGNTIYF.

This clonotype appeared a few times. This chain links TRBV18 with TRBJ1-5, with no clear D. This CDR3 is built from 15 residues. V was shortened by 6 bases and J by 6 bases, with 18 bases between the two germline ends. The germline CDR1 and CDR2 sequences are KGHSH and LQKENI. In DNA, the CDR3 is TGTGCCAGCTCCCTAGGGTACGGGTCCGGTCAGCCCCAGCATTTT. It translates to CASSLGYGSGQPQHF.

This clonotype was seen a handful of times. The V gene is TRBV19, the J gene TRBJ2-7; the D gene is possibly TRBD2 (5 bases). The germline V and J ends were trimmed by 3 bases and 2 bases, with 14 bases remaining between them. CDR3 length: 15 amino acids. Germline CDR1 is LNHDA and CDR2 is SQIVND (reference sequence). In DNA, the CDR3 is TGTGCCAGTAGTATCCCCGGGGAACTAACCTACGAGCAGTACTTC. Translated, it gives CASSIPGELTYEQYF.

This clonotype has just a few counts. This chain joins TRBV20-1 and TRBJ2-7, with 14 bases matching TRBD2. J lost 2 bases, V lost 6 bases, and 3 bases had no gene match. Germline V CDR1 and CDR2: DFQATT, SNEGSKA (reference sequence). The CDR3 has 14 residues. CDR3 region: CSARLAGGPYEQYF. The CDR3 nucleotides are TGCAGTGCAAGACTAGCGGGAGGGCCCTACGAGCAGTACTTC.

As DNA, the CDR3 is TGTGCCAGCAGCTTGGCGGGGTGGAACACCGGGGAGCTGTTTTTT. Its protein is CASSLAGWNTGELFF. This chain links TRBV5-4 with TRBJ2-2; D might be TRBD2 (5 bases). Trimming took off 0 bases at V and 1 base at J, with 7 bases between the two ends. This CDR3 comprises 15 residues. In germline, CDR1 is SGHNT, CDR2 YYREEE (reference sequence).

The V call is TRBV4-1, the J call TRBJ1-2, with D hard to call. V dropped 1 base and J dropped 1 base, with 16 bases sitting between them. From germline, CDR1 is MGHRA and CDR2 YSYEKL. CDR3 length: 17 residues. The CDR3 loop is CASSQVGSGRLNYGYTF. The CDR3 region has the DNA TGCGCCAGCAGCCAAGTGGGTTCGGGAAGACTTAACTATGGCTACACCTTC.

This clonotype came up a few times. The chain uses TRBV4-1 and TRBJ1-6, with D maybe TRBD1 (5 bases). This CDR3 has 16 residues. The germline V and J ends were trimmed by 3 bases and 7 bases, with 16 bases remaining between them. Germline values: CDR1 MGHRA, CDR2 YSYEKL. In DNA, the CDR3 is TGCGCCAGCAGCCAGACACTTCTCCGGGACAATTCACCCCTCCACTTT. Translation: CASSQTLLRDNSPLHF.

The rearrangement links TRBV5-1 to TRBJ1-1; the match to TRBD1 covers 7 bases. Germline CDR1 SGHRS, CDR2 YFSETQ. Trimming at V came to 0 bases and at J to 10 bases, leaving 12 bases not matched to a gene. The CDR3 consists of 15 residues. CDR3: CASSLDRQGLTPAFF. Here the CDR3 DNA reads TGCGCCAGCAGCTTGGACCGACAGGGACTAACCCCAGCTTTCTTT.

The chain joins TRBV10-3 to TRBJ1-1, with a tentative D call TRBD1 (5 bases). Trimming pared 4 bases from V and 0 bases from J, leaving 15 bases between. Germline V gives CDR1 ENHRY, CDR2 SYGVKD. The length of the CDR3 is 16 residues. The CDR3, as DNA: TGTGCCATCAGTGGGGGGGAGGCTGACATGAACACTGAAGCTTTCTTT. It specifies CAISGGEADMNTEAFF.